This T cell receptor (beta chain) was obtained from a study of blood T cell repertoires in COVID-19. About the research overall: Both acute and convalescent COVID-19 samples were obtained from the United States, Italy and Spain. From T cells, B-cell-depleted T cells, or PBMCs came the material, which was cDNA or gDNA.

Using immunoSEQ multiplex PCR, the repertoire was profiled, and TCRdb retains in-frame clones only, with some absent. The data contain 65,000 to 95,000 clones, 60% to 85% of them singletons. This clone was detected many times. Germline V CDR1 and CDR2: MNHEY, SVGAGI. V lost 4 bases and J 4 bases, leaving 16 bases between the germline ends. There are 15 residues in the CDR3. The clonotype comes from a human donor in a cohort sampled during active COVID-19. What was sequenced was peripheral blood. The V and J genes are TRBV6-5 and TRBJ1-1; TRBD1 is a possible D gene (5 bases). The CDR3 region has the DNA TGTGCCAGCAGTTTCCCGACAGTGGGGCTCACTGAAGCTTTCTTT. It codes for CASSFPTVGLTEAFF.